One T cell receptor (beta chain) is described in this entry. Its specificity is unknown. The data are from a study of T cell responses to AZD1222 COVID-19 vaccine. Repertoires were generated with immunoSEQ multiplex PCR, while TCRdb's copy carries only in-frame clones and drops some. The sample contains roughly 150,000 clones, 90% of which appear only once. Findings of the study overall: Reportedly, close to half of spike-specific TCRs are directed against unmutated variant regions.

The material was peripheral blood, obtained on day 0 of AZD1222 vaccination. The origin of this receptor is an adult in good health.

This chain's CDR3 is CSASGGGYQPQHF. The CDR3 bases are TGCAGTGCTAGTGGGGGCGGATATCAGCCCCAGCATTTT. J is TRBJ1-5 and V is TRBV20-1; a possible D gene is TRBD1 (6 bases). This CDR3 contains 13 residues. Trimming pared 3 bases from V and 5 bases from J, leaving 11 bases between. Germline lookup yields CDR1 DFQATT and CDR2 SNEGSKA (reference sequence).